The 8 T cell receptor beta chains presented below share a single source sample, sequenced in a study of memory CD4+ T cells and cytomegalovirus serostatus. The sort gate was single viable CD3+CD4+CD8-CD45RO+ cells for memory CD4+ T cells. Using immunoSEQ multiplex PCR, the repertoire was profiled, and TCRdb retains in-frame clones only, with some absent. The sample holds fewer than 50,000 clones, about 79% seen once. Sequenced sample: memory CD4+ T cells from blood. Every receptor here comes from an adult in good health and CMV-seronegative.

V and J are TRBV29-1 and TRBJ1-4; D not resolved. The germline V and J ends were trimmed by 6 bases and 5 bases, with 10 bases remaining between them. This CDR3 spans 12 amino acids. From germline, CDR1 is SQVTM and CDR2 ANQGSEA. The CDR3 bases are TGCAGCGTGTCCGATGGAAATGAAAAACTGTTTTTT. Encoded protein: CSVSDGNEKLFF.

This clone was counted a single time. In nucleotides, the CDR3 is TGTGCCAGCAGTTTAGCGGGAGGTCCGATCAATGAGCAGTTCTTC. Its translation: CASSLAGGPINEQFF. This rearrangement joins TRBV28 to TRBJ2-1; TRBD2 matches at 8 bases. Germline V gene lookup returns CDR1 MDHEN and CDR2 SYDVKM. Losses at the gene ends were 2 bases for V and 6 bases for J; bases not matched to a gene: 6. This CDR3 has 15 residues.

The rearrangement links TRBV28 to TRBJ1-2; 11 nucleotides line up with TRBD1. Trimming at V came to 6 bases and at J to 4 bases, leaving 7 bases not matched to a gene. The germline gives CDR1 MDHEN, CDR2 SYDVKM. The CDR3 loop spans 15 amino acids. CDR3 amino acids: CASRPAGQGVYGYTF. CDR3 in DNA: TGTGCCAGCAGACCTGCGGGACAGGGGGTCTATGGCTACACCTTC.

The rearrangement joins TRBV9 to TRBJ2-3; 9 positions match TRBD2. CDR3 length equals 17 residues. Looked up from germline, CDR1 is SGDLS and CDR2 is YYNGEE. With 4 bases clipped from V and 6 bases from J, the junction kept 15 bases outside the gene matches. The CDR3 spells CASSLHPTSGPGDTQYF. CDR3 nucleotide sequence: TGTGCCAGCAGCCTCCACCCCACTAGCGGGCCAGGGGATACGCAGTATTTT. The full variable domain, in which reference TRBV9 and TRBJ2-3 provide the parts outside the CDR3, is DSGVTQTPKHLITATGQRVTLRCSPRSGDLSVYWYQQSLDQGLQFLIQYYNGEERAKGNILERFSAQQFPDLHSELNLSSLELGDSALYFCASSLHPTSGPGDTQYFGPGTRLTVL.

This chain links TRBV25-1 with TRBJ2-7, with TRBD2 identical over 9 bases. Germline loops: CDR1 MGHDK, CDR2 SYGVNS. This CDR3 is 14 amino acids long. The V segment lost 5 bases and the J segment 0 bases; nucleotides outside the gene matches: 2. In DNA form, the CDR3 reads TGTGCCAGCAGTCGCGGGGGGGGCTCCTACGAGCAGTACTTC. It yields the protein CASSRGGGSYEQYF.

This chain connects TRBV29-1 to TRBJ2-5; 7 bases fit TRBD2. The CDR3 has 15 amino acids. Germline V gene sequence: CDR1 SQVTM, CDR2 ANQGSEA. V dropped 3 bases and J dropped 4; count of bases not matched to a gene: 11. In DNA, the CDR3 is TGCAGCGTTGATTTCTCAGCGGGGAACACAGAGACCCAGTACTTC. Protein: CSVDFSAGNTETQYF.

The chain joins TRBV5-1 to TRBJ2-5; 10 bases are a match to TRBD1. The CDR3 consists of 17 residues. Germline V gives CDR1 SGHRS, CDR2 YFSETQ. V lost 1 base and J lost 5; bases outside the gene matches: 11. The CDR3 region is CASSLSGTGDPRETQYF. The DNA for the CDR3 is TGCGCCAGCAGCTTGTCTGGGACAGGGGACCCACGGGAGACCCAGTACTTC.

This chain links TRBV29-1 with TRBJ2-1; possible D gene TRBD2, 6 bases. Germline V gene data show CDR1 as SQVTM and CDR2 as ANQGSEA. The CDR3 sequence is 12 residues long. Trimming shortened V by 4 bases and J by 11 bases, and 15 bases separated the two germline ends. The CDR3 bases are TGCAGCGTTGGTCAACTAGCCCAGAAGCAGTTCTTC. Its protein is CSVGQLAQKQFF.